The 4 T cell receptor beta chains presented below share a single source sample, sequenced in a study of T-cell reconstitution after alpha-beta-depleted transplantation in children. Researchers prepared the TCRbeta library using unique molecular identifiers, the study reports. TCRdb fed the PCR reads into MiXCR, producing one record per CDR3 protein. The repertoire includes about 830,000 distinct CDR3 sequences, roughly 16% of them detected once, and approximately 4.5% sits in the top ten. The starting material was PBMCs, mostly from graft donor cells, obtained 360 days after TCRalphabeta/CD19-depleted stem cell transplant. These receptors were obtained from a male patient younger than 18 who had a stem cell transplant for acute lymphoblastic leukemia, so the T cells may come from the graft donor.

V usage is TRBV18 and J usage is TRBJ2-7; TRBD2 matches 11 bases. Germline CDR1 and CDR2: KGHSH and LQKENI. Losses at the gene ends were 1 base for V and 0 bases for J; bases not matched to a gene: 8. The length of the CDR3 is 18 residues. CDR3 protein: CASSPLGSGRGSSYEQYF. CDR3 coding DNA: TGTGCCAGCTCACCACTTGGTAGCGGGAGGGGGAGCTCCTACGAGCAGTACTTC.

This clonotype was recorded a few times. The chain has TRBV7-7 and TRBJ2-2, with no clear D. Germline V gives CDR1 SSHAT, CDR2 FNYEAQ (reference sequence). The V end lost 1 base, the J end lost 7 bases, and 7 bases lay between the germline ends. This CDR3 is 13 amino acids long. CDR3 loop: CASSLGAIGELFF. Here the CDR3 DNA reads TGTGCCAGCAGCTTAGGCGCCATCGGGGAGCTGTTTTTT.

This clonotype was seen a handful of times. The chain is built from TRBV5-8 and TRBJ2-2, with 12 bases aligning to TRBD2. The ends lost 6 bases at V and 0 bases at J; junction bases unmatched: 3. CDR3 length: 16 residues. The germline gives CDR1 SGHTS, CDR2 YDEGEE. The CDR3 region is CASIRLAGANTGELFF. CDR3 DNA: TGTGCCAGCATCCGACTAGCGGGAGCGAACACCGGGGAGCTGTTTTTT.

In DNA form, the CDR3 reads TGCGCCAGCAGCTTCAACTATAATTCACCCCTCCACTTT. Protein product: CASSFNYNSPLHF. The chain links TRBV5-1 to TRBJ1-6; no firm D call. V was cut by 2 bases and J by 3 bases, with 3 bases left in between. Germline assignment: CDR1 SGHRS and CDR2 YFSETQ. This CDR3 comprises 13 residues.